These 9 T cell receptor beta chains originate from one sample sequenced in a study of control samples from healthy donors and cancer patients. Generated by immunoSEQ multiplex PCR, the TCRdb table keeps only in-frame clones and is missing some. In the table there are more than 30,000 clones, approximately 93% of which are singletons. Sequencing input: blood. The receptor source for this set is a man aged 55 to 70 in good health.

V gene TRBV2 combines with J gene TRBJ1-1; 7 bases fit TRBD1. The V gene end was trimmed by 8 bases and the J gene end by 3 bases; junction bases not matched to a gene: 12. This CDR3 has 15 residues. The V gene's germline CDR1 is SNHLY and CDR2 FYNNEI. As DNA, the CDR3 is TGTGCCAGCCAAAAAGAGGGGGCTGCTCACACTGAAGCTTTCTTT. This codes for CASQKEGAAHTEAFF.

This chain connects TRBV27 to TRBJ1-6, with TRBD1 as a possible D gene (6 bases). V dropped 2 bases and J dropped 6 bases, with 14 bases sitting between them. This CDR3 is built from 16 residues. CDR1 is MNHEY and CDR2 is SMNVEV in the germline V gene (reference sequence). The CDR3 loop reads CASSLGGRRANSPLHF. For the CDR3, the DNA is TGTGCCAGCAGTTTAGGGGGGCGGAGGGCTAATTCACCCCTCCACTTT.

The chain employs TRBV5-8 and TRBJ2-1; D perhaps matches TRBD1 (6 bases). V was shortened by 5 bases and J by 6 bases, with 12 bases between the two germline ends. The CDR3 sequence is 13 residues long. Germline V gene sequence: CDR1 SGHTS, CDR2 YDEGEE. This CDR3 reads CASRPRGSNEQFF. As DNA, the CDR3 is TGTGCCAGCAGGCCCAGGGGAAGCAATGAGCAGTTCTTC.

A single count supports this clone. The rearrangement joins TRBV28 to TRBJ1-1, with D hard to call. V lost 6 bases, J lost 0 bases, and 11 bases lay in between. Germline V gene data show CDR1 as MDHEN and CDR2 as SYDVKM. The CDR3 is 14 amino acids. The CDR3 here is CASSSRNMNTEAFF. DNA of the CDR3: TGTGCCAGCAGCTCCCGGAACATGAACACTGAAGCTTTCTTT.

The V call is TRBV2, the J call TRBJ2-5, with no clear D. Trimming removed 5 bases from V and 1 base from J, with 11 bases in between. Germline-derived CDR1 and CDR2 are SNHLY and FYNNEI. This CDR3 comprises 14 residues. The CDR3 sequence is CASSPLGSQETQYF. DNA for the CDR3: TGTGCCAGCAGTCCCCTCGGATCCCAAGAGACCCAGTACTTC.

The V gene is TRBV5-4, the J gene TRBJ1-4; D is unclear. CDR3 size: 16 residues. V was clipped by 3 bases and J by 3 bases, with 15 bases between them. Germline CDR1 reads SGHNT; CDR2 reads YYREEE (reference sequence). CDR3 nucleotides: TGTGCCAGCAGCTCCGGGGTCGGAGCCCCTAATGAAAAACTGTTTTTT. Its translation: CASSSGVGAPNEKLFF. The full variable domain, completed using reference TRBV5-4 and TRBJ1-4, is ETGVTQSPTHLIKTRGQQVTLRCSSQSGHNTVSWYQQALGQGPQFIFQYYREEENGRGNFPPRFSGLQFPNYSSELNVNALELDDSALYLCASSSGVGAPNEKLFFGSGTQLSVL.

The gene calls are TRBV19 and TRBJ1-1; D is undetermined. V dropped 2 bases and J dropped 5 bases, with 3 bases sitting between them. This CDR3 is 11 amino acids long. The germline V gene has CDR1 LNHDA and CDR2 SQIVND (reference sequence). Here the CDR3 DNA reads TGTGCCAGTAGTATATTTACTGAAGCTTTCTTT. This translates into CASSIFTEAFF.

In this sample, this clone turned up a few times. V gene TRBV10-3 combines with J gene TRBJ2-7, with a tentative D call TRBD1 (6 bases). This CDR3 contains 15 residues. Germline V gene lookup returns CDR1 ENHRY and CDR2 SYGVKD. Between the trimmed V and J ends, which lost 7 bases and 5 bases, there was a span of 21 bases. CDR3 protein: CAITDRDTLINEQYF. CDR3 in DNA: TGTGCCATCACTGATCGGGACACCTTAATCAACGAGCAGTACTTC.

The chain recombines TRBV11-2 with TRBJ1-2, with D possibly matching TRBD1 (5 bases). The CDR3 covers 17 residues. V was cut by 0 bases and J by 1 base, with 15 bases left in between. Germline CDR1 is SGHAT and CDR2 is FQNNGV. The CDR3 nucleotides read TGTGCCAGCAGCTTAGAGGCGACAGCTCCAATTAACTATGGCTACACCTTC. Protein product: CASSLEATAPINYGYTF.